The T cell receptor beta chain under discussion was sequenced for a study of regulatory T cells in long-lasting Graves disease. On this clonotype itself: The antigen remains unidentified.

Arm-PCR of CDR3 regions and iRepertoire HTBI primers were the basis on which TCR beta libraries were built. Authors' analysis steps: Throughout the samples, researchers identified about 56 TRBV and approximately 15 TRBJ segments. TCRdb reprocessed the multiplex PCR reads with MiXCR, giving one entry per CDR3 protein. V and J calls and clone size were set by TCRdb, not the authors. This sample yields 200,000 to 250,000 distinct CDR3 sequences, of which over 20% are seen a single time; approximately 13% belongs to the top ten. Overall study results and limits: Persistent disease favored TRBV28, TRBJ1-2 and TRBJ2-5.

The V gene's germline CDR1 is LGHNA and CDR2 YNFKEQ. The CDR3 runs 15 residues. Trimming removed 3 bases at V and 5 bases at J, with 13 bases between. This sample's time point: newly diagnosed GD, antithyroid drugs for less than 3 months. The authors made the TCR library using RNA they extracted from PBMCs. This TCR derives from a female donor with Graves disease. The chain joins TRBV4-2 to TRBJ1-4, with TRBD1 as a possible D gene (6 bases). The sequenced sample was peripheral blood mononuclear cells (PBMCs), obtained at new diagnosis, from a patient treated with antithyroid drugs. CDR3 protein: CASSQEQGRNEKLFF. In DNA form, the CDR3 reads TGTGCCAGCAGCCAGGAACAGGGAAGAAATGAAAAACTGTTTTTT.